Listed below are T cell receptor beta chains from one sample, sequenced in a study of blood T cells in healthy people across ages. TCRdb redid the calling of the 5' RACE reads with MiXCR, one entry per CDR3 protein. The sample lists hundreds of thousands of distinct CDR3 sequences, about half occurring once. The sequenced material came from blood. Receptor source: a woman aged 60-70 years in good health. The CDR3 runs from the conserved cysteine through the conserved F or W.

TRBV12-3/TRBV12-4	TRBJ2-2	CASRGQGAQRTGELFF
TRBV7-9	TRBJ2-7	CASSHWTGGNYEQYF
TRBV4-2	TRBJ2-3	CASSQEIGAGKNTQYF
TRBV7-6	TRBJ2-7	CASSLVAGEYEQYF
TRBV27	TRBJ1-1	CASSSKGEAFF
TRBV7-8	TRBJ1-1	CASSPDGYTEAFF
TRBV20-1	TRBJ2-3	CSASLGLAGDSDTQYF
TRBV7-9	.	CASSLAGGPETQYF
TRBV27	TRBJ1-1	CASSLSRVADTEAFF
TRBV27	TRBJ2-2	CASRTHSPHGNTGELFF
TRBV4-2	TRBJ2-2	CASSLPSGTGELFF
TRBV12-3/TRBV12-4	TRBJ1-2	CASSLGPTGYTF
TRBV7-2	TRBJ1-2	CASSHYTYGYTF
TRBV3-1	TRBJ1-2	CASSQVIANYGYTF
TRBV20-1	TRBJ2-5	CSPRPGAEETQYF
TRBV2	TRBJ2-5	CASSPIFLGRGEQYF
TRBV9	TRBJ2-3	CASSVSGEYTDTQYF
TRBV2	TRBJ1-2	CASSEGADGYTF
TRBV3-1	TRBJ2-7	CASSQIGGGREQYF